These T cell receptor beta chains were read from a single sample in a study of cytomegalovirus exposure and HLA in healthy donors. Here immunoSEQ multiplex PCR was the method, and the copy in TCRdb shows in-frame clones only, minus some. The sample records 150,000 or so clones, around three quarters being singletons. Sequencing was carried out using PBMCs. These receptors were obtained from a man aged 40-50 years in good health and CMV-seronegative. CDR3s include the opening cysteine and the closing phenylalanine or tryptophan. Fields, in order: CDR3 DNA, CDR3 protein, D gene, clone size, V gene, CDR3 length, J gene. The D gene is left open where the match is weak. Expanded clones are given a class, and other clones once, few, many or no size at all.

TGTGCCTGGAGTGAAAAGGTTGGACAGAGCATGTGGGGCACCATATATTTT CAWSEKVGQSMWGTIYF - - TRBV30 17 TRBJ1-3
TGTGCCAGCAGTGAAAGAGGGCCCCAGCATTTT CASSERGPQHF - - TRBV6-1 11 TRBJ1-5
TGTGCCAGCAGACCTAGGGGGGGCTCTGGGGCCAACGGCCTGACTTTC CASRPRGGSGANGLTF - - TRBV2 16 TRBJ2-6
TGTGCCAGCTCACCAACGGGGACAGGGGGTGACGAGCAGTACTTC CASSPTGTGGDEQYF TRBD1 - TRBV18 15 TRBJ2-7
TGCGCCAGCAACCGACAGGGGGAATCCTACAATGAGCAGTTCTTC CASNRQGESYNEQFF TRBD1 - TRBV5-1 15 TRBJ2-1
TGTGCCAGCGAGATGCAGGGCTCCAGGGGCTACACCTTC CASEMQGSRGYTF - - TRBV28 13 TRBJ1-2
TGTGCCAGCAGCTTAGAAGGGACAGGGAGCACTGAAGCTTTCTTT CASSLEGTGSTEAFF TRBD1 - TRBV7-9 15 TRBJ1-1
TGTGCCAGCAGTTTGGCTCATACGCAGTATTTT CASSLAHTQYF - once TRBV28 11 TRBJ2-3
TGTGCCAGCTCACCACCGGGACAGAGGGGTAATGAGCAGTTCTTC CASSPPGQRGNEQFF TRBD1 few TRBV18 15 TRBJ2-1
TGTGCCAGCAGCCGCGCTCGCTCCTACAATGAGCAGTTCTTC CASSRARSYNEQFF - - TRBV7-3 14 TRBJ2-1
TGTGCCACCAGCAGGGGTGGGGGGGGACTGACCAATGAGCAGTTCTTC CATSRGGGGLTNEQFF TRBD2 - TRBV15 16 TRBJ2-1
TGTGCCAGCACCCAAGGGGGGGGGCGTAGAGGCTACACCTTC CASTQGGGRRGYTF - - TRBV28 14 TRBJ1-2
TGTGCCATCAGGGGGACTGACAGAAACACTGAAGCTTTCTTT CAIRGTDRNTEAFF - few TRBV10-3 14 TRBJ1-1
TGTGCCAGCAGACCTACAGGGAATTACGAGCAGTACTTC CASRPTGNYEQYF - once TRBV28 13 TRBJ2-7